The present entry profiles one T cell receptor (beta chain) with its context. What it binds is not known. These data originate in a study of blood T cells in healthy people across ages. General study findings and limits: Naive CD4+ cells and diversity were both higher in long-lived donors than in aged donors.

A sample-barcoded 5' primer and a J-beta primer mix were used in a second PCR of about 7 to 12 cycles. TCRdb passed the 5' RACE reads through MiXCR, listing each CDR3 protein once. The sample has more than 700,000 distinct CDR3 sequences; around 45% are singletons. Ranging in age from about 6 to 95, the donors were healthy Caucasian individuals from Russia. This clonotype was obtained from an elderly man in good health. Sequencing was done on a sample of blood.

CDR3 sequence reads: CASSPRGGSQPETQYF. CDR3 bases: TGTGCCAGCTCACCACGGGGCGGGAGCCAGCCAGAGACCCAGTACTTC. V usage is TRBV18 and J usage is TRBJ2-5; 7 positions match TRBD2. The V and J ends lost 1 base and 4 bases, in that order; junction bases with no gene match: 9. Germline V gives CDR1 KGHSH, CDR2 LQKENI. The CDR3 runs to 16 residues.